The next 3 T cell receptor beta chains were all read from a single sample in a study of shared clonotypes between healthy human individuals. This table comes from immunoSEQ multiplex PCR, and its TCRdb copy is limited to in-frame clones, with some not included. The data hold 1.5 million to 2.5 million clones, with about 94% observed a single time. The naive CD8 population came from CD45RO-negative cells selected for CCR7, without terminally differentiated effector memory CD45RA+ cells. The sequenced sample consisted of naive CD8+ T cells sorted from blood. The receptors here all came from a man younger than 35 in good health.

The gene calls are TRBV2 and TRBJ1-1; D unresolved. V was pared by 0 bases and J by 11 bases, with 4 bases between. The CDR3 is made up of 10 amino acids. Germline CDR1 SNHLY, CDR2 FYNNEI. In DNA, the CDR3 is TGTGCCAGCAGTGAAGCAACGGCTTTCTTT. Translation: CASSEATAFF.

The chain recombines TRBV7-6 with TRBJ1-5, with 8 bases that match TRBD1. This CDR3 contains 18 residues. Per germline, CDR1 SGHVS and CDR2 FNYEAQ. The junction had 8 bases not matched to a gene; V was cut back by 1 base and J by 0 bases. The CDR3 DNA reads as TGTGCCAGCAGCTTAGAGGCAGGGGGCGTTGGTAGCAATCAGCCCCAGCATTTT. Translation: CASSLEAGGVGSNQPQHF.

V and J are TRBV15 and TRBJ2-2; TRBD2 matches 12 bases. This CDR3 contains 16 residues. Trimming at V came to 0 bases and at J to 7 bases, leaving 3 bases not matched to a gene. Germline CDR1 reads LNHNV; CDR2 reads YYDKDF (reference sequence). The CDR3 loop is CATSRETSGSGGELFF. The DNA for the CDR3 is TGTGCCACCAGCAGAGAGACTAGCGGGAGTGGCGGGGAGCTGTTTTTT.